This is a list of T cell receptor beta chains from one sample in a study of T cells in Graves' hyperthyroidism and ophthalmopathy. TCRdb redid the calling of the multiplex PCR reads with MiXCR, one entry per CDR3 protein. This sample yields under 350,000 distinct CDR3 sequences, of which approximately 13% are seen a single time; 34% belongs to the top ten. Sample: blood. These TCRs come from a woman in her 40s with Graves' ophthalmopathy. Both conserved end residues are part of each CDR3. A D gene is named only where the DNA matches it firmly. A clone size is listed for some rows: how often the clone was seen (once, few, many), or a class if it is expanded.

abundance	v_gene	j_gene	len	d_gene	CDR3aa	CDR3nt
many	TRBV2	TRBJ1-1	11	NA	CASSDSLEAFF	TGTGCCAGCAGTGACAGTCTTGAAGCTTTCTTT
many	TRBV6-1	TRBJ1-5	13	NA	CASRSDRNQPQHF	TGTGCCAGCAGATCCGACAGGAATCAGCCCCAGCATTTT
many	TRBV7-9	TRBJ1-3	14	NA	CASSPQGNGNTIYF	TGTGCCAGCAGCCCCCAAGGCAATGGAAACACCATATATTTT
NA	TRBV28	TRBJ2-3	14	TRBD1	CASSIGGAADTQYF	TGTGCCAGCAGTATAGGGGGCGCGGCAGATACGCAGTATTTT
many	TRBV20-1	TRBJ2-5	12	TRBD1	CSVPDRSSTQYF	TGCAGTGTCCCGGACAGGTCGTCGACCCAGTACTTC
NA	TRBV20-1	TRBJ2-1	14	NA	CSASSAIRLREQFF	TGCAGTGCTAGTAGCGCGATCCGGTTAAGAGAGCAGTTCTTC
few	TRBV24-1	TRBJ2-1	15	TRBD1	CATSETGTGANEQFF	TGTGCCACCAGTGAAACCGGGACAGGGGCAAATGAGCAGTTCTTC
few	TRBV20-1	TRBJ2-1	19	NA	CSALGTAPPGAHSYNEQFF	TGCAGTGCCCTGGGGACAGCGCCGCCGGGAGCCCACTCCTACAATGAGCAGTTCTTC
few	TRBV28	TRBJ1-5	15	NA	CASHPLGTNNQPQHF	TGTGCCAGCCACCCCCTCGGGACGAACAATCAGCCCCAGCATTTT
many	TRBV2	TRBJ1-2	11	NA	CASSEALGYTF	TGTGCCAGCAGTGAAGCGCTTGGCTACACCTTC
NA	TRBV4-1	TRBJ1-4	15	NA	CASSQFQQGSEKLFF	TGCGCCAGCAGCCAATTCCAACAGGGTTCTGAAAAACTGTTTTTT
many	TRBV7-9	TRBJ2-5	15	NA	CASSLLRAFQETQYF	TGTGCCAGCAGCTTACTCAGGGCCTTCCAAGAGACCCAGTACTTC
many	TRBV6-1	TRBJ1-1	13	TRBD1	CASSGQGFTEAFF	TGTGCCAGCAGTGGACAGGGGTTTACTGAAGCTTTCTTT
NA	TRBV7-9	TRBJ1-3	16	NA	CASSQRGGAHGNTIYF	TGTGCCAGCAGCCAGAGGGGGGGGGCGCACGGAAACACCATATATTTT
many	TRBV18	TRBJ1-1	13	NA	CASTTRGDTEAFF	TGTGCCAGCACCACGAGGGGAGACACTGAAGCTTTCTTT
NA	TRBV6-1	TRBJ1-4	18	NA	CASRTNVWGGEDNEKLFF	TGTGCCAGCAGAACAAACGTCTGGGGCGGAGAAGATAATGAAAAACTGTTTTTT
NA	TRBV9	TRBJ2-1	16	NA	CASSVASGGLEDEQFF	TGTGCCAGCAGCGTAGCGTCGGGGGGCTTAGAGGATGAGCAGTTCTTC
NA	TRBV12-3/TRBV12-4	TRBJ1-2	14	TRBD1	CASSKDRGDYGYTF	TGTGCCAGCAGTAAGGACAGGGGGGACTATGGCTACACCTTC
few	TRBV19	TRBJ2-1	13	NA	CASSIIPASLKFF	TGTGCCAGTAGTATTATTCCGGCTAGCTTGAAGTTCTTC
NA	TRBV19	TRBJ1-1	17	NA	CASSIKIGSGRNTEAFF	TGTGCCAGTAGTATTAAAATCGGGTCGGGTCGGAACACTGAAGCTTTCTTT
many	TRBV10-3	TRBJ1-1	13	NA	CAIWAGMNTEAFF	TGTGCCATCTGGGCAGGGATGAACACTGAAGCTTTCTTT
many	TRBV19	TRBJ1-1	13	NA	CASNQPENTEAFF	TGTGCCAGTAATCAACCGGAGAACACTGAAGCTTTCTTT
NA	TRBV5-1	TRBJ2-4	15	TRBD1	CASSGTGGAADIQYF	TGCGCCAGCAGTGGGACAGGGGGCGCCGCGGACATTCAGTACTTC
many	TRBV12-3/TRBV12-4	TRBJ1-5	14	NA	CASSRGRENQPQHF	TGTGCCAGCAGTAGGGGCAGGGAAAATCAGCCCCAGCATTTT
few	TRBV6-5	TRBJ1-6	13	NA	CASSYQVYSPLHF	TGTGCCAGCAGTTACCAAGTTTATTCACCCCTCCACTTT
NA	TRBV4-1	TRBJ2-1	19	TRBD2	CASSQSQEGSGRRYNEQFF	TGCGCCAGCAGCCAATCACAAGAGGGTAGCGGGAGGAGGTACAATGAGCAGTTCTTC
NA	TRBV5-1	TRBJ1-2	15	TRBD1	CASSLAQGGADGYTF	TGCGCCAGCAGCTTGGCCCAGGGGGGCGCGGATGGCTACACCTTC
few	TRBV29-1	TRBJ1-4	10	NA	CSVFREKLFF	TGCAGCGTCTTCAGGGAAAAACTGTTTTTT
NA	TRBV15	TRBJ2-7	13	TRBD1	CATSKGQAYEQYF	TGTGCCACCAGCAAGGGACAGGCCTACGAGCAGTACTTC
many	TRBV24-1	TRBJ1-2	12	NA	CATSEANYGYTF	TGTGCCACCAGTGAGGCTAACTATGGCTACACCTTC
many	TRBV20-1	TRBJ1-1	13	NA	CSARDWKGTEAFF	TGCAGTGCTAGAGATTGGAAGGGAACTGAAGCTTTCTTT
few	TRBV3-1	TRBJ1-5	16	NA	CASSQDLYGRGQPQHF	TGTGCCAGCAGCCAAGATCTCTATGGACGGGGACAGCCCCAGCATTTT
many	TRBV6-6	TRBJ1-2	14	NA	CASSYSIGNDGYTF	TGTGCCAGCAGTTACTCGATCGGGAACGATGGCTACACCTTC
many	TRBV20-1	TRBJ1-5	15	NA	CSATREMGQNQPQHF	TGCAGTGCCACCCGAGAAATGGGGCAGAATCAGCCCCAGCATTTT
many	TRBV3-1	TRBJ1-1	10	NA	CASGDTEAFF	TGTGCCAGCGGGGACACTGAAGCTTTCTTT
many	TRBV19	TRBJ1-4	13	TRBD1	CASNPDRGAKLFF	TGTGCCAGTAACCCGGACAGGGGAGCGAAACTGTTTTTT
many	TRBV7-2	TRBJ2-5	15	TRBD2	CASSKTSGGWETQYF	TGTGCCAGCAGCAAGACTAGCGGGGGGTGGGAGACCCAGTACTTC
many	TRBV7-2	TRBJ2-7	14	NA	CASSLEAGPYEQYF	TGTGCCAGCAGCTTAGAGGCGGGGCCCTACGAGCAGTACTTC
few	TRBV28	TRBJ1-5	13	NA	CAGRFGGSGPQHF	TGTGCCGGCAGGTTCGGGGGATCAGGGCCCCAGCATTTT
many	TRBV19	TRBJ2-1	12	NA	CASSKQGNEQFF	TGTGCCAGTAGTAAACAGGGCAATGAGCAGTTCTTC
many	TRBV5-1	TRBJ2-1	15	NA	CASSLRRQGGNEQFF	TGCGCCAGCAGCCTCCGACGACAGGGAGGCAATGAGCAGTTCTTC
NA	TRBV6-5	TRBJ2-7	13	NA	CASGRTVSYEQYF	TGTGCCAGCGGGAGGACGGTCTCCTACGAGCAGTACTTC
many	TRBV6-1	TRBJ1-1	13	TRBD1	CASRDRGLTEAFF	TGTGCCAGCCGGGACAGGGGGCTGACTGAAGCTTTCTTT
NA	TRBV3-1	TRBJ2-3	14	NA	CASSLKSGTDTQYF	TGTGCCAGCAGCCTTAAGAGTGGTACAGATACGCAGTATTTT
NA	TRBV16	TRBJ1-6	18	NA	CASSPRRHGAPDGSPLHF	TGTGCCAGCAGCCCTCGACGCCACGGGGCCCCGGATGGATCACCCCTCCACTTT